The 20 T cell receptor beta chains reported below all come from one sample, sequenced in a study of T-cell memory formation after mild COVID-19. TCRdb independently ran MiXCR on the 5' RACE reads; one entry per CDR3 protein. The data show about 560,000 distinct CDR3 sequences, roughly 17% seen once. The material sequenced was PBMCs or a T cell subset sorted from them (not recorded which). The receptors derive from an adult woman who had mild COVID-19 (a few samples of this study predate the infection). Cell type and time point are not known.

The chain links TRBV12-3 or TRBV12-4 to TRBJ2-1; TRBD2 matches at 14 bases. V gave up 5 bases and J gave up 1 base; unmatched junction bases: 10. This CDR3 has 19 amino acids. This CDR3 is CASSLTGLAGDRSYNEQFF. In DNA, the CDR3 is TGTGCCAGCAGTCTGACGGGACTAGCGGGAGATAGGTCCTACAATGAGCAGTTCTTC.

This clonotype was observed many times. The chain links TRBV7-9 to TRBJ2-1; D is unclear. Germline V gene lookup returns CDR1 SEHNR and CDR2 FQNEAQ (reference sequence). The CDR3 contains 12 residues. V lost 6 bases to trimming and J lost 8 bases, with 11 bases between them. CDR3 protein: CASSLSVDEQFF. CDR3 nucleotide sequence: TGTGCCAGCAGTCTGTCGGTCGATGAGCAGTTCTTC.

This rearrangement joins TRBV14 to TRBJ2-7, with D perhaps TRBD1 or TRBD2 (5 bases each). Germline V CDR1 and CDR2: SGHDN, FVKESK. The V gene lost 4 bases and the J gene lost 3 bases, with 13 bases spanning the gap. The CDR3 contains 14 residues. For the CDR3, the DNA is TGTGCCAGCAGCCTAAGGGACGGCGTCTACGAGCAGTACTTC. As protein: CASSLRDGVYEQYF.

The J gene is TRBJ1-2, the V gene TRBV11-2; D is unclear. The V and J ends lost 5 bases and 4 bases respectively, with 11 bases between them. This CDR3 is 13 amino acids long. The germline gives CDR1 SGHAT, CDR2 FQNNGV. The CDR3 spells CASSEWGSYGYTF. In DNA, the CDR3 is TGTGCCAGCAGCGAGTGGGGTAGCTATGGCTACACCTTC.

The chain recombines TRBV30 with TRBJ2-7; TRBD1 matches 7 bases. The CDR3 loop spans 12 amino acids. CDR1 and CDR2 from the germline V gene are GTSNPN and SVGIG (reference sequence). J gave up 2 bases and V 5 bases, and 3 bases lay outside the gene matches. The CDR3 here is CAWGGQAYEQYF. CDR3 coding DNA: TGTGCCTGGGGCGGACAGGCCTACGAGCAGTACTTC.

The chain employs TRBV30 and TRBJ1-1; weak D call: TRBD1 (6 bases). Germline CDR1 GTSNPN, CDR2 SVGIG (reference sequence). V was cut by 0 bases and J by 3 bases, with 11 bases left in between. The CDR3 covers 14 residues. CDR3 sequence: CAWSVRAGDTEAFF. Here the CDR3 DNA reads TGTGCCTGGAGTGTACGGGCAGGGGACACTGAAGCTTTCTTT.

Here the CDR3 reads CASSPGVLTYNEQFF. In DNA, the CDR3 is TGTGCCAGCTCACCGGGGGTACTTACCTACAATGAGCAGTTCTTC. The gene calls are TRBV18 and TRBJ2-1; D is tentatively TRBD1 or TRBD2 (5 bases each). The CDR3 totals 15 residues. V was shortened by 3 bases and J by 2 bases, with 11 bases between the two germline ends. Germline V lookup: CDR1 KGHSH, CDR2 LQKENI. Filled out from reference TRBV18 and TRBJ2-1, the complete variable domain reads NAGVMQNPRHLVRRRGQEARLRCSPMKGHSHVYWYRQLPEEGLKFMVYLQKENIIDESGMPKERFSAEFPKEGPSILRIQQVVRGDSAAYFCASSPGVLTYNEQFFGPGTRLTVL.

The genes are TRBV30 and TRBJ2-3, with 8 bases identical to TRBD2. V was clipped by 5 bases and J by 0 bases; unmatched bases: 1. The germline gives CDR1 GTSNPN, CDR2 SVGIG (reference sequence). The CDR3 loop spans 13 amino acids. The CDR3 sequence is CAWERESTDTQYF. CDR3 sequence (DNA): TGTGCCTGGGAGCGGGAGAGCACAGATACGCAGTATTTT.

J is TRBJ2-5 and V is TRBV11-2; 12 bases line up with TRBD2. The CDR3 is 19 amino acids. With V trimmed by 0 bases and J by 4 bases, 12 bases remained unmatched. The V gene's germline CDR1 is SGHAT and CDR2 FQNNGV. CDR3 nucleotides: TGTGCCAGCAGCTTAGATGCCCCCCGACTAGCGGGAGTTAGAGAGACCCAGTACTTC. This translates into CASSLDAPRLAGVRETQYF. Complete variable domain (other parts from reference TRBV11-2 and TRBJ2-5): EAGVAQSPRYKIIEKRQSVAFWCNPISGHATLYWYQQILGQGPKLLIQFQNNGVVDDSQLPKDRFSAERLKGVDSTLKIQPAKLEDSAVYLCASSLDAPRLAGVRETQYFGPGTRLLVL.

This clonotype was seen a few times. The chain's CDR3 is CASSLGQGLTDTQYF. In DNA form, the CDR3 reads TGTGCCAGCAGCTTGGGACAGGGACTCACAGATACGCAGTATTTT. The chain couples TRBV7-9 to TRBJ2-3, with 9 positions matching TRBD1. The CDR3 is made up of 15 amino acids. V lost 3 bases and J lost 2; bases outside the gene matches: 3. CDR1 is SEHNR, CDR2 FQNEAQ, per germline (reference sequence).

The count of this clonotype is one. A junction end diverges from the germline sequence, so it may reflect a read error. The DNA of the CDR3 is TGTGCCAGCAGTTTAACCAGGGCCACCGGGGATCTGTTTTTT. This sequence encodes CASSLTRATGDLFF. The chain has TRBV27 and TRBJ2-2, with D perhaps being TRBD1 or TRBD2 (5 bases each). This CDR3 comprises 14 residues. Germline V lookup: CDR1 MNHEY, CDR2 SMNVEV (reference sequence).

The chain links TRBV7-9 to TRBJ2-3, with 9 positions matching TRBD2. The germline V gene encodes CDR1 SEHNR and CDR2 FQNEAQ (reference sequence). CDR3 length: 17 amino acids. The trim removed 2 bases at V and 2 bases at J, leaving 8 bases unmatched. The CDR3 nucleotides are TGTGCCAGCAGCTTATTCGACAGCGGGGGGTTCACAGATACGCAGTATTTT. Protein product: CASSLFDSGGFTDTQYF.

The gene calls are TRBV12-3 or TRBV12-4 and TRBJ2-7, with D perhaps matching TRBD1 (6 bases). The CDR3 spans 12 residues. The ends were cut back, 7 bases at V and 1 base at J, with 8 bases in the middle. The DNA of the CDR3 is TGTGCCAGCAAGGGGGATTCCTACGAGCAGTACTTC. This translates into CASKGDSYEQYF.

CDR3 nucleotide sequence: TGTGCCAGCAGCTTGGGAAACAGGGTTTGGGGAGATACGCAGTATTTT. Its protein product is CASSLGNRVWGDTQYF. This chain joins TRBV5-4 and TRBJ2-3, with D tentatively TRBD1 (6 bases). Germline V gene lookup returns CDR1 SGHNT and CDR2 YYREEE (reference sequence). The CDR3 sequence is 16 residues long. V was cut by 0 bases and J by 5 bases, with 16 bases left in between.

The chain employs TRBV20-1 and TRBJ2-7, with D uncertain. The CDR3 runs 12 residues. CDR1 and CDR2 from the germline V gene are DFQATT and SNEGSKA (reference sequence). Trimming took off 1 base at V and 3 bases at J, with 7 bases between the two ends. The DNA for the CDR3 is TGCAGTGCTAGAGGACTTCGCTACGAGCAGTACTTC. It encodes CSARGLRYEQYF.

This clonotype has just a few counts. The gene calls are TRBV7-9 and TRBJ2-5, with 10 bases fitting TRBD2. Germline V gene lookup returns CDR1 SEHNR and CDR2 FQNEAQ (reference sequence). Trimming at V came to 3 bases and at J to 4 bases, leaving 5 bases not matched to a gene. The CDR3 runs 15 residues. CDR3 sequence: CASSLSSGGAETQYF. CDR3 DNA sequence: TGTGCCAGCAGCTTGTCGAGCGGGGGGGCAGAGACCCAGTACTTC. Combining the CDR3 with reference TRBV7-9 and TRBJ2-5 gives the whole variable domain DTGVSQNPRHKITKRGQNVTFRCDPISEHNRLYWYRQTLGQGPEFLTYFQNEAQLEKSRLLSDRFSAERPKGSFSTLEIQRTEQGDSAMYLCASSLSSGGAETQYFGPGTRLLVL.

The table lists this clonotype with a few counts. The CDR3 bases are TGTGCCACCCGGACAGGGAGCATCTACGAGCAGTACTTC. It is translated as CATRTGSIYEQYF. The V and J genes are TRBV28 and TRBJ2-7; 8 bases fit TRBD1. The V segment lost 10 bases and the J segment 3 bases; nucleotides outside the gene matches: 8. The germline V gene has CDR1 MDHEN and CDR2 SYDVKM. The CDR3 is 13 residues long.

The genes are TRBV28 and TRBJ2-1, with 7 bases that match TRBD1. Germline V gene lookup returns CDR1 MDHEN and CDR2 SYDVKM. The CDR3 covers 12 residues. J gave up 7 bases and V 7 bases, and 4 bases lay outside the gene matches. Written as DNA, the CDR3 is TGTGCCAGCATGAGGGGGCAGAATGAGCAGTTCTTC. This gives the protein CASMRGQNEQFF.

In its sample, this clonotype was seen a few times. The rearrangement uses TRBV20-1 and TRBJ2-1; D perhaps matches TRBD2 (6 bases). The germline CDR1 and CDR2 sequences are DFQATT and SNEGSKA (reference sequence). V lost 2 bases and J lost 3, with 8 bases in between. The CDR3 length is 13 residues. The CDR3 region has the DNA TGCAGTGCTAGAAAGGACTACTACAATGAGCAGTTCTTC. Its protein product is CSARKDYYNEQFF.

This clonotype was observed many times. The genes are TRBV9 and TRBJ2-1; 9 nucleotides align to TRBD2. The V gene's germline CDR1 is SGDLS and CDR2 YYNGEE. The CDR3 spans 15 residues. Losses at the gene ends were 1 base for V and 6 bases for J; bases not matched to a gene: 5. CDR3 DNA: TGTGCCAGCAGCGTACGCGGGGGGGGCTTCAATGAGCAGTTCTTC. Translated, it gives CASSVRGGGFNEQFF.